The 7 T cell receptor beta chains presented below share a single source sample, sequenced in a study of CD8 T cells in ankylosing spondylitis. MiXCR, run by TCRdb on the 5' RACE reads, gives a single entry per CDR3 protein. The table includes some 700,000 distinct CDR3 sequences, 15% to 20% detected once. General study results and limits: Within ankylosing spondylitis blood, a TCR beta motif made up of eight or nine highly homologous variants appeared to be characteristic.

These receptors' antigens are unknown. The specimen sequenced was blood, either unsorted or a sorted T cell fraction (not recorded which). Every receptor here comes from a male donor with ankylosing spondylitis.

This rearrangement joins TRBV6-5 to TRBJ1-2; a possible D gene is TRBD1 (6 bases). Trimming pared 2 bases from V and 4 bases from J, leaving 17 bases between. The germline gives CDR1 MNHEY, CDR2 SVGAGI. This CDR3 comprises 16 residues. The CDR3 sequence is CASSYPRTGGGYGYTF. DNA of the CDR3: TGTGCCAGCAGTTACCCGCGGACCGGAGGGGGCTATGGCTACACCTTC.

The rearrangement uses TRBV5-1 and TRBJ1-1, with D perhaps matching TRBD1 (5 bases). V was clipped by 3 bases and J by 4 bases, with 10 bases between them. Looked up from germline, CDR1 is SGHRS and CDR2 is YFSETQ. The CDR3 runs to 13 residues. The CDR3 nucleotides read TGCGCCAGCAGCTCTGGAGGGGCCACTGAAGCTTTCTTT. It is translated as CASSSGGATEAFF.

The chain's CDR3 is CASSPVGGGGGELFF. CDR3 DNA: TGTGCCAGCAGCCCTGTTGGGGGCGGTGGCGGGGAGCTGTTTTTT. The J gene is TRBJ2-2, the V gene TRBV12-3 or TRBV12-4, with D perhaps TRBD1 (6 bases). The CDR3 is 15 amino acids. V was shortened by 6 bases and J by 7 bases, with 18 bases between the two germline ends.

V and J are TRBV5-6 and TRBJ1-1; tentative D call: TRBD1 (5 bases). Trimming took 7 bases from V and 0 from J, leaving 22 bases between them. The V gene's germline CDR1 is SGHDT and CDR2 YYEEEE. The CDR3 has 17 amino acids. CDR3 nucleotide sequence: TGTGCCAGCGGCCCCGCGCTAGGGGCCGGGGTGAACACTGAAGCTTTCTTT. Translation: CASGPALGAGVNTEAFF.

Only a few counts were recorded for this clonotype. The rearrangement links TRBV4-2 to TRBJ2-1; a possible D gene is TRBD1 (6 bases). This CDR3 has 12 residues. The V gene's germline CDR1 is LGHNA and CDR2 YNFKEQ. Deletions cut 0 bases from V and 11 bases from J, with 8 bases between. CDR3 nucleotides: TGTGCCAGCAGCCAAGATTGGGGGCAGCAGTTCTTC. The encoded protein is CASSQDWGQQFF.

There are a few counts of this clonotype. This chain connects TRBV6-2 or TRBV6-3 to TRBJ2-1; D possibly matches TRBD1 or TRBD2 (5 bases each). This CDR3 contains 14 residues. V shed 2 bases and J shed 7 bases, with 12 bases lying between them. From germline, CDR1 is MNHEY and CDR2 SVGEGT. The CDR3 loop reads CASSYVGPANEQFF. CDR3 DNA: TGTGCCAGCAGTTACGTGGGACCTGCAAATGAGCAGTTCTTC.

This clonotype occurred a few times. The chain is built from TRBV11-2 and TRBJ1-1, with D possibly matching TRBD1 (6 bases). Germline CDR1 and CDR2: SGHAT and FQNNGV. Trimming shortened V by 3 bases and J by 0 bases, and 14 bases separated the two germline ends. This CDR3 spans 16 amino acids. CDR3 region: CASSLGAGGMNTEAFF. Written as DNA, the CDR3 is TGTGCCAGCAGCTTGGGCGCCGGGGGCATGAACACTGAAGCTTTCTTT.